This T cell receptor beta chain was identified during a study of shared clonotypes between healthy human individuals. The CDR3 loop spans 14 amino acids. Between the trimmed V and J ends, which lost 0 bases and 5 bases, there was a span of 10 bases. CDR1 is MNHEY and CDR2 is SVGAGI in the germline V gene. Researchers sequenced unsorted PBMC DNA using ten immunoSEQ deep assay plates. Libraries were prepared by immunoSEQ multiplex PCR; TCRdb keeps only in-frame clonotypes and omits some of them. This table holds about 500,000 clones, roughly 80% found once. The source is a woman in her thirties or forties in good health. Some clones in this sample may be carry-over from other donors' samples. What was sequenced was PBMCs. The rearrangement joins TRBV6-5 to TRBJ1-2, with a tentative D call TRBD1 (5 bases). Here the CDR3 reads CASSYSQGKYGYTF. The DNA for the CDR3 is TGTGCCAGCAGTTACTCCCAGGGCAAGTATGGCTACACCTTC.